This TCR beta chain is from a study of spatial heterogeneity in lung cancer. TCRdb ran MiXCR on the 5' RACE reads and lists one entry per CDR3 protein. The sample yields around 11,000 distinct CDR3 sequences, about 24% seen once. The germline V gene encodes CDR1 MNHNS and CDR2 SASEGT. This CDR3 spans 14 amino acids. The V and J ends lost 5 bases and 3 bases respectively, with 13 bases between them. Noted time point: sample taken at primary tumor resection. Without sorting, whole RNA was sequenced from tumor, nontumor lung or frozen PBMC. The donors were approximately 70 patients with non-small cell lung cancer that was early-stage and untreated. This clonotype was seen ten or more times.

This receptor was obtained from a female donor with early-stage non-small cell lung cancer. The V gene is TRBV6-1, the J gene TRBJ2-5; tentatively, D is TRBD1 (6 bases). The sample was PBMCs, taken at surgery. In nucleotides, the CDR3 is TGTGCCAGCAGTAAGGGGGACGCAAAAGAGACCCAGTACTTC. Translating gives CASSKGDAKETQYF.